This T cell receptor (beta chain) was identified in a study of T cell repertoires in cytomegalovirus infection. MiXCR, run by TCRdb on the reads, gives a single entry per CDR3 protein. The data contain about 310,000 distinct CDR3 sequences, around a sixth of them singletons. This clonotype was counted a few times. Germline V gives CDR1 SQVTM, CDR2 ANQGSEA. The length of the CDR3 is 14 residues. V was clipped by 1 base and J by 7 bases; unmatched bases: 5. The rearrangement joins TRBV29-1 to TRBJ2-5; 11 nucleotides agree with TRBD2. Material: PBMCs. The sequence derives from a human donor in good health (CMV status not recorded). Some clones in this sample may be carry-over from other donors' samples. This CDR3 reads CSVEVAGGLGTQYF. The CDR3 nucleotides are TGCAGCGTTGAAGTAGCGGGGGGGCTGGGGACCCAGTACTTC.